This TCR beta chain is drawn from a study of shared clonotypes between healthy human individuals. V gave up 0 bases and J gave up 6 bases, with 11 bases separating them. CDR3 length: 13 residues. From germline, CDR1 is GTSNPN and CDR2 SVGIG (reference sequence). Overall study results and limits: A generally larger estimated richness was seen in naive subsets than in memory subsets. For naive CD4 cells, approximately 4.7% of clonotypes were shared across a few donors.

Produced via immunoSEQ multiplex PCR; TCRdb's table is partial and in-frame only. The repertoire holds some 2 million clones, with around 95% as singletons. This clone was seen once. Its antigen remains unknown. This chain links TRBV30 with TRBJ1-1; possible D gene TRBD1, 6 bases. Specimen: naive CD4+ T cells sorted from blood. Documented subset: CD45RA+ positively selected. The clonotype was recovered from a man younger than 30 in good health. CDR3 in amino acids: CAWSVWGAPEAFF. CDR3 nucleotides: TGTGCCTGGAGTGTATGGGGGGCCCCTGAAGCTTTCTTT. The variable domain in full, with the rest retrieved from reference TRBV30 and TRBJ1-1, is SQTIHQWPATLVQPVGSPLSLECTVEGTSNPNLYWYRQAAGRGLQLLFYSVGIGQISSEVPQNLSASRPQDRQFILSSKKLLLSDSGFYLCAWSVWGAPEAFFGQGTRLTVV.